The 3 T cell receptor beta chains presented below share a single source sample, sequenced in a study of graft-versus-host responses after intestinal transplantation. These TCRs are of unknown antigen specificity. Sequenced by immunoSEQ multiplex PCR; TCRdb stores in-frame clones only, minus some. The data show more than 60,000 clones, around 90% seen once. The sequencing here drew on unstimulated CD8+ T cells sorted from spleen or lymph node cells, taken before intestinal transplant. These TCRs come from a human donor who received an intestinal transplant.

The rearrangement uses TRBV5-1 and TRBJ1-2; TRBD1 agrees at 10 bases. The CDR3 totals 15 residues. Germline CDR1 reads SGHRS; CDR2 reads YFSETQ. Germline trimming cut 6 bases from V and 8 bases from J; bases unmatched to any gene: 13. The CDR3 region has the DNA TGCGCCAGCACCCAAGCCGAGACAGGGGGCGGAGGCTACACCTTC. Its translation is CASTQAETGGGGYTF.

The V call is TRBV2, the J call TRBJ2-3; D possibly corresponds to TRBD2 (5 bases). Germline loops: CDR1 SNHLY, CDR2 FYNNEI. The CDR3 extends over 14 amino acids. V gave up 8 bases and J gave up 0 bases, with 12 bases separating them. CDR3 sequence (DNA): TGTGCCAGCGAGGGAGCAGATAGCACAGATACGCAGTATTTT. This sequence encodes CASEGADSTDTQYF.

The chain carries TRBV9 and TRBJ2-1; perhaps TRBD1 as D (6 bases). Trimming removed 1 base at V and 1 base at J, with 9 bases between. The CDR3 loop spans 15 amino acids. CDR1 and CDR2 (germline): SGDLS, YYNGEE. The CDR3 protein is CASSVQGPSYNEQFF. Written as DNA, the CDR3 is TGTGCCAGCAGCGTACAGGGGCCGTCCTACAATGAGCAGTTCTTC.